This T cell receptor beta chain was obtained from a study of CD8 T cells in Susac syndrome. RNA amounts of about 0.5 to 1 ug underwent reverse transcription with random hexamers. With immunoSEQ multiplex PCR, TCR beta CDR3 was amplified across 54 Vbeta and 13 Jbeta. MiXCR, run by TCRdb on the immunoSEQ multiplex PCR reads, gives a single entry per CDR3 protein. The table records hundreds of thousands of distinct CDR3 sequences, about 95% of them present only once. The multiple sclerosis controls, all treatment-naive patients, had relapsing-remitting disease that was stable or active. This TCR derives from a human donor with multiple sclerosis. The material sequenced was CD4+ T cells from PBMCs.

The CDR3 sequence is CASSQDTVLHF. The CDR3 bases are TGTGCCAGCAGCCAAGATACGGTTCTCCACTTT. The chain employs TRBV3-1 and TRBJ1-6; the D is unclear. V was cut by 0 bases and J by 16 bases, with 7 bases left in between. This CDR3 region has 11 residues. Germline V gene data show CDR1 as LGHDT and CDR2 as YNNKEL (reference sequence). The full variable domain, in which reference TRBV3-1 and TRBJ1-6 provide the parts outside the CDR3, is DTAVSQTPKYLVTQMGNDKSIKCEQNLGHDTMYWYKQDSKKFLKIMFSYNNKELIINETVPNRFSPKSPDKAHLNLHINSLELGDSAVYFCASSQDTVLHFGNGTRLTVT.